Below, one T cell receptor (beta chain) is given with its context. The data stem from a study of blood T cell repertoires in COVID-19. Study information: Sites across the United States, Italy and Spain contributed samples from acute and convalescent COVID-19. Sample material is recorded as cDNA or gDNA derived from T cells, B-cell-depleted T cells, or PBMCs.

As handled by the study authors: Estimation of nucleated cell counts relied on the amplification of reference gene primers. Using immunoSEQ multiplex PCR, the repertoire was profiled, and TCRdb retains in-frame clones only, with some absent. The V and J calls and clone size are taken from that table; D and trimming were inferred from the DNA. The repertoire holds roughly 260,000 clones, with roughly four fifths as singletons. Per the germline V gene, CDR1 is MNHEY and CDR2 is SVGAGI. This CDR3 comprises 14 residues. V lost 2 bases and J 10 bases, leaving 12 bases between the germline ends. This sequence was found in a woman in her 70s with acute or convalescent COVID-19. Sequencing was performed on peripheral blood. The chain has TRBV6-5 and TRBJ1-6; D might be TRBD1 (6 bases). This CDR3 is CASSYGRGESPLHF. In DNA form, the CDR3 reads TGTGCCAGCAGTTACGGCAGGGGAGAATCACCCCTCCACTTT.